The TCR beta chain described here comes from a study of OX40 agonist ivuxolimab in advanced cancers. Whole-study context: Patients with hepatocellular carcinoma, melanoma, renal cell or head and neck cancer made up the dose-escalation patients. It was permissible to have had prior anti-PD-1, anti-PD-L1 or anti-CTLA-4 therapy, and about 40% had some. One hepatocellular carcinoma and a couple of cutaneous melanoma patients partially responded.

This clone was recorded once. The repertoire was sequenced with immunoSEQ multiplex PCR; TCRdb's copy has only in-frame clones and lacks some. The sample has approximately 22,000 clones, around 85% seen once. The CDR3 length is 13 residues. CDR1 and CDR2 (germline): SNHLY, FYNNEI. V dropped 9 bases and J dropped 3; count of bases not matched to a gene: 3. This chain uses TRBV2 with TRBJ1-2; 11 positions match TRBD1. This receptor was taken from an adult with an advanced solid tumor such as melanoma, head and neck, liver or kidney cancer. The sequenced sample was CD4+ or CD8+ T cells sorted from blood, obtained in a trial of the OX40 agonist ivuxolimab. CDR3 in amino acids: CARGDRGDYGYTF. The DNA of the CDR3 is TGTGCCAGGGGGGACAGGGGGGACTATGGCTACACCTTC.